This T cell receptor beta chain comes out of a study of PD-L1 blockade in urothelial cancer. The V end was cut by 0 bases, the J end by 6 bases, with 12 bases between. Germline V lookup: CDR1 SGHDT, CDR2 YYEEEE. This CDR3 has 14 residues. Time point noted: pretreatment peripheral blood. Profiling relied on immunoSEQ multiplex PCR, and the TCRdb table lists in-frame clones only, not all of them. The sample has tens of thousands of clones; 87% are singletons. The sequences come from PBMCs, collected around atezolizumab (anti-PD-L1) treatment. V and J are TRBV5-6 and TRBJ2-5; D might be TRBD2 (5 bases). The sequence derives from a woman aged 55-69 years with urothelial cancer. The CDR3 region has the DNA TGTGCCAGCAGCTTGGCCGGCGGGTGGCAGACCCAGTACTTC. Its translation is CASSLAGGWQTQYF.